The clone carrying this TCR beta chain was observed a handful of times. Its matching antigen is unknown. Chemo-refractory metastatic non-small-cell lung cancer patients received focal radiation with ipilimumab CTLA-4 blockade. These data come from a study of radiotherapy plus CTLA-4 blockade in lung cancer. Study information: For around 18% of patients, objective responses occurred, and around 31% had disease control. Notes on the study in general: Among reported predictors of response, early blood T cell clone dynamics with interferon-beta performed best.

Libraries were prepared by immunoSEQ multiplex PCR; TCRdb keeps only in-frame clonotypes and omits some of them. The sample carries tens of thousands of clones, approximately 79% recorded once. V was shortened by 2 bases and J by 7 bases, with 14 bases between the two germline ends. This CDR3 is 14 amino acids long. Germline CDR1 is MDHEN and CDR2 is SYDVKM. Sequences were derived from peripheral blood, sampled from a patient treated with radiotherapy plus ipilimumab. This chain uses TRBV28 with TRBJ1-2, with D possibly TRBD1 on 5 matching bases. The clonotype originates from a human donor with non-small cell lung cancer who had stable disease on radiotherapy plus ipilimumab. The DNA for the CDR3 is TGTGCCAGCAGTTTAACAGACGAAAGGGGTGGCTACACCTTC. Translating it yields CASSLTDERGGYTF.